The sequence of this TCR beta chain was determined in a study of blood T cell repertoires in COVID-19. Study context: Sample material is recorded as cDNA or gDNA derived from T cells, B-cell-depleted T cells, or PBMCs.

As handled by the study authors: Nucleated cell number was recorded as an estimate derived from reference gene primer amplification. Method: immunoSEQ multiplex PCR; TCRdb's copy keeps in-frame clones and lacks some. V and J calls and clone size come straight from that table; D and trimming were deduced from the DNA. Of some 240,000 clones in the sample, about 90% were seen once. The CDR3 is 14 residues long. Germline CDR1 and CDR2: MDHEN and SYDVKM. Unmatched junction bases numbered 9, after V lost 11 bases and J lost 3 bases. This clonotype was sampled from a man aged 55 to 70 who had recovered from COVID-19. The specimen sequenced was peripheral blood. The rearrangement joins TRBV28 to TRBJ1-5; TRBD1 agrees at 8 bases. The DNA for the CDR3 is TGTGCCGCGGACAGGGTTTTTTTCAATCAGCCCCAGCATTTT. Its protein is CAADRVFFNQPQHF.